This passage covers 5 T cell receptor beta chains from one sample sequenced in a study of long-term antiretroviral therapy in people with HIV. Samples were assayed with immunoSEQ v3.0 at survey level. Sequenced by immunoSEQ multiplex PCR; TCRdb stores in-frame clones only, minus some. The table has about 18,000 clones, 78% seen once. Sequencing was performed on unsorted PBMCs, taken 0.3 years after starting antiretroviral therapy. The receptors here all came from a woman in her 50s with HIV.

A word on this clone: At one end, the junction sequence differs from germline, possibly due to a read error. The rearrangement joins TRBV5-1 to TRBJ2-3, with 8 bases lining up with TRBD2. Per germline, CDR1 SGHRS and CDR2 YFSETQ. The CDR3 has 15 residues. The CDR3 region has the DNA TGCGCCAGCACCTTGCGGGGGGCCAGCACAGATACGCAGTATTTT. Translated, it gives CASTLRGASTDTQYF.

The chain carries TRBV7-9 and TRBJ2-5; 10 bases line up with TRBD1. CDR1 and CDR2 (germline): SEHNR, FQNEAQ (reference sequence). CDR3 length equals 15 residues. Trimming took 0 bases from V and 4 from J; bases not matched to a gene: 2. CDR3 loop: CASSLAGQGRETQYF. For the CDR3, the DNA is TGTGCCAGCAGCTTAGCGGGACAGGGGCGAGAGACCCAGTACTTC. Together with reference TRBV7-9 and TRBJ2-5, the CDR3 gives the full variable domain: DTGVSQNPRHKITKRGQNVTFRCDPISEHNRLYWYRQTLGQGPEFLTYFQNEAQLEKSRLLSDRFSAERPKGSFSTLEIQRTEQGDSAMYLCASSLAGQGRETQYFGPGTRLLVL.

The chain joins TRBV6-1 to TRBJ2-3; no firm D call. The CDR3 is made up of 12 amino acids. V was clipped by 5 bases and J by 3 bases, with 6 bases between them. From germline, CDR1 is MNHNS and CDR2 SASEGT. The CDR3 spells CASSPRTDTQYF. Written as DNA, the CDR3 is TGTGCCAGCAGTCCCCGGACAGATACGCAGTATTTT.

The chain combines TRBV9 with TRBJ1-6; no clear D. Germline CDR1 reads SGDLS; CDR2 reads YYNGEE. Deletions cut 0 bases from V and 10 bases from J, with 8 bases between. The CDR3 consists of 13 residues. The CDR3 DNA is TGTGCCAGCAGCGTAGCCCCGGGGTCACCCCTCCACTTT. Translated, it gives CASSVAPGSPLHF.

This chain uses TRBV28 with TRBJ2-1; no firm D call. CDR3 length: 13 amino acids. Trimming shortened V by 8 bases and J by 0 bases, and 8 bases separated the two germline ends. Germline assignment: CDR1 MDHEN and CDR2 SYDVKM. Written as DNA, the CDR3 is TGTGCCAGCCTCTCTAGCTCCTACAATGAGCAGTTCTTC. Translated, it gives CASLSSSYNEQFF.